The source of this TCR beta chain is a study of blood T cell repertoires in COVID-19. This clone was detected a few times. Generated by immunoSEQ multiplex PCR, the TCRdb table keeps only in-frame clones and is missing some. The sample includes a few hundred thousand clones, approximately 83% of them seen just once. Sequencing was done on a sample of PBMCs or T cells enriched from blood (not recorded which). This TCR derives from a woman aged 25-40 years who had recovered from COVID-19.

Here the CDR3 DNA reads TGTGCCAGCAGCGCCGGGACTGTACGTGAGGAAAAACTGTTTTTT. Its protein product is CASSAGTVREEKLFF. The V and J genes are TRBV9 and TRBJ1-4, with a tentative D call TRBD1 (5 bases). V lost 3 bases to trimming and J lost 8 bases, with 17 bases between them. The CDR3 has 15 residues. The germline V gene has CDR1 SGDLS and CDR2 YYNGEE.